This entry lists 23 T cell receptor beta chains sequenced from one sample in a study of cytomegalovirus exposure and HLA in healthy donors. 60 Vbeta and 13 Jbeta primers were used in PCR. TCRdb's copy holds only in-frame clones and misses some; the assay was immunoSEQ multiplex PCR. The table records approximately 180,000 clones, roughly 80% of them present only once. Material for sequencing was PBMCs. The receptors shown here come from a man aged 25 to 45 in good health and CMV-seropositive.

The chain links TRBV12-5 to TRBJ2-1; D is possibly TRBD2 (5 bases). V was cut by 5 bases and J by 7 bases, with 15 bases left in between. The CDR3 runs to 14 residues. CDR1 and CDR2 (germline): LGHNT, FRNRAP. The CDR3 region is CASGLSGLENEQFF. CDR3 nucleotides: TGTGCTAGTGGTCTAAGTGGACTCGAAAATGAGCAGTTCTTC.

The DNA for the CDR3 is TGTGCCAGTAGCCCTAGCGGACCCTACAATGAGCAGTTCTTC. Its translation: CASSPSGPYNEQFF. V and J are TRBV19 and TRBJ2-1, with 7 nucleotides matching TRBD2. This CDR3 has 14 amino acids. V lost 6 bases to trimming and J lost 2 bases; unmatched junction nucleotides: 4. Germline CDR1 LNHDA, CDR2 SQIVND (reference sequence).

V and J are TRBV4-1 and TRBJ1-3; TRBD1 matches 10 bases. The junction had 12 bases not matched to a gene; V was cut back by 9 bases and J by 1 base. The germline CDR1 and CDR2 sequences are MGHRA and YSYEKL. This CDR3 region has 17 residues. The CDR3 coding sequence is TGCGCCAGTTCCCCCCGCGGGACAGGGGTGTCTGGAAACACCATATATTTT. It codes for CASSPRGTGVSGNTIYF.

A few counts support this clone. V and J are TRBV6-1 and TRBJ2-7, with TRBD1 matching over 8 bases. This CDR3 comprises 15 residues. The V gene end was trimmed by 5 bases and the J gene end by 2 bases; junction bases not matched to a gene: 8. Germline assignment: CDR1 MNHNS and CDR2 SASEGT. CDR3 coding DNA: TGTGCCAGCAGTCAAAGGGGGACAGGCGCCTACGAGCAGTACTTC. As protein: CASSQRGTGAYEQYF.

This rearrangement joins TRBV15 to TRBJ2-3, with D maybe TRBD2 (5 bases). Germline V gives CDR1 LNHNV, CDR2 YYDKDF (reference sequence). CDR3 size: 15 residues. V was cut by 0 bases and J by 8 bases, with 15 bases left in between. The CDR3 spells CATSRDGAARGTQYF. As DNA, the CDR3 is TGTGCCACCAGCAGAGATGGAGCGGCTCGCGGTACGCAGTATTTT.

The chain combines TRBV4-2 with TRBJ2-1; 13 nucleotides match TRBD2. This CDR3 region has 17 residues. CDR1 and CDR2 (germline): LGHNA, YNFKEQ. V shed 3 bases and J 6 bases; nucleotides not matched to a gene: 8. This chain's CDR3 is CASSQAVLAGGVNEQFF. In DNA form, the CDR3 reads TGTGCCAGCAGCCAGGCGGTACTAGCGGGAGGGGTCAATGAGCAGTTCTTC.

This CDR3 reads CASSMKGAGVDSYEQYF. The CDR3 region has the DNA TGTGCCAGTAGTATGAAGGGGGCAGGGGTCGATTCCTACGAGCAGTACTTC. V usage is TRBV19 and J usage is TRBJ2-7, with 7 bases matching TRBD1. The CDR3 runs 17 residues. From germline, CDR1 is LNHDA and CDR2 SQIVND (reference sequence). Trimming cost V 3 bases and J 1 base; bases outside gene matches: 12.

The V and J genes are TRBV5-1 and TRBJ2-3; TRBD2 matches 9 bases. V lost 0 bases, J lost 6 bases, and 11 bases stayed unmatched. The CDR3 sequence is 17 residues long. Germline lookup yields CDR1 SGHRS and CDR2 YFSETQ. As DNA, the CDR3 is TGCGCCAGCAGCTTGGTTGGGCGGGAGGGCCATTCGGATACGCAGTATTTT. It codes for CASSLVGREGHSDTQYF.

The J gene is TRBJ1-1, the V gene TRBV19; 10 bases agree with TRBD1. Germline CDR1 is LNHDA and CDR2 is SQIVND (reference sequence). The J segment lost 1 base and the V segment lost 7 bases, leaving 3 bases of the junction unmatched. The CDR3 consists of 14 residues. CDR3 loop: CASTRTGGNTEAFF. The CDR3 DNA sequence: TGTGCCAGTACCCGGACAGGGGGGAACACTGAAGCTTTCTTT. The full variable domain, rest sourced from reference TRBV19 and TRBJ1-1, is DGGITQSPKYLFRKEGQNVTLSCEQNLNHDAMYWYRQDPGQGLRLIYYSQIVNDFQKGDIAEGYSVSREKKESFPLTVTSAQKNPTAFYLCASTRTGGNTEAFFGQGTRLTVV.

The count of this clone is one. The V call is TRBV2, the J call TRBJ2-7, with a tentative D call TRBD1 (5 bases). The CDR3 runs 12 residues. Trimming took 7 bases from V and 3 from J, leaving 10 bases between them. Germline CDR1 reads SNHLY; CDR2 reads FYNNEI. CDR3 sequence: CASKDINYEQYF. The DNA of the CDR3 is TGTGCCAGCAAGGACATCAACTACGAGCAGTACTTC.

The V and J genes are TRBV27 and TRBJ2-2, with D maybe TRBD2 (5 bases). The CDR3 runs 15 residues. Trimming pared 2 bases from V and 7 bases from J, leaving 14 bases between. Looked up from germline, CDR1 is MNHEY and CDR2 is SMNVEV (reference sequence). The DNA for the CDR3 is TGTGCCAGCAGTTTAAGAGGGATTCGTGGCGGGGAGCTGTTTTTT. Translation gives CASSLRGIRGGELFF.

The rearrangement links TRBV16 to TRBJ1-1; TRBD1 might be the D (6 bases). Germline values: CDR1 KGHSY, CDR2 FQNENV. This CDR3 spans 12 amino acids. Trimming shortened V by 4 bases and J by 5 bases, and 8 bases separated the two germline ends. DNA for the CDR3: TGTGCCAGCAGCCTAAGGGGGACTGAAGCTTTCTTT. It encodes CASSLRGTEAFF. Full variable domain (missing parts from reference TRBV16 and TRBJ1-1): GEEVAQTPKHLVRGEGQKAKLYCAPIKGHSYVFWYQQVLKNEFKFLISFQNENVFDETGMPKERFSAKCLPNSPCSLEIQATKLEDSAVYFCASSLRGTEAFFGQGTRLTVV.

The CDR3 region is CASSPEGTGEQFF. The CDR3 region has the DNA TGTGCCAGCAGCCCCGAGGGGACAGGGGAGCAGTTCTTC. The J gene is TRBJ2-1, the V gene TRBV11-2, with TRBD1 matching over 9 bases. Per the germline V gene, CDR1 is SGHAT and CDR2 is FQNNGV. J was trimmed by 10 bases and V by 5 bases; bases with no gene match: 6. The CDR3 is made up of 13 amino acids. The full variable domain, with the rest looked up from reference TRBV11-2 and TRBJ2-1, is EAGVAQSPRYKIIEKRQSVAFWCNPISGHATLYWYQQILGQGPKLLIQFQNNGVVDDSQLPKDRFSAERLKGVDSTLKIQPAKLEDSAVYLCASSPEGTGEQFFGPGTRLTVL.

This chain uses TRBV5-1 with TRBJ2-2; maybe TRBD1 (6 bases). The germline CDR1 and CDR2 sequences are SGHRS and YFSETQ. The CDR3 loop spans 16 amino acids. V lost 2 bases and J lost 6, with 17 bases in between. CDR3 nucleotides: TGCGCCAGCAGCTTAATACCCAGGACAGAGGCCGGGGAGCTGTTTTTT. This encodes CASSLIPRTEAGELFF.

The chain links TRBV4-1 to TRBJ1-2, with unresolved D. V lost 0 bases to trimming and J lost 8 bases, with 13 bases between them. The CDR3 covers 14 residues. Germline CDR1 MGHRA, CDR2 YSYEKL. CDR3 in DNA: TGCGCCAGCAGCCAAGATATGGCGGTGCGGGGCTACACCTTC. Residues: CASSQDMAVRGYTF.

This rearrangement joins TRBV5-1 to TRBJ2-5, with a weak D call TRBD2 (5 bases). Between the trimmed V and J ends, which lost 0 bases and 4 bases, there was a span of 13 bases. The CDR3 totals 15 residues. Germline CDR1 is SGHRS and CDR2 is YFSETQ. The DNA of the CDR3 is TGCGCCAGCAGCTTGGTTCGGTCGGAGGCAGAGACCCAGTACTTC. Amino acid sequence: CASSLVRSEAETQYF.

The chain has TRBV4-3 and TRBJ2-7; D gene ambiguous. Germline CDR1 reads LGHNA; CDR2 reads YSLEER. The CDR3 has 14 amino acids. V gave up 4 bases and J gave up 0 bases, with 10 bases separating them. The CDR3 here is CASSPFTSSYEQYF. The CDR3 nucleotides read TGCGCCAGCAGCCCATTTACGAGCTCCTACGAGCAGTACTTC.

This sequence joins TRBV13 and TRBJ2-5; TRBD2 agrees at 7 bases. Germline CDR1 and CDR2: PRHDT and FYEKMQ (reference sequence). This CDR3 spans 14 amino acids. J lost 3 bases, V lost 5 bases, and 6 bases had no gene match. The CDR3 DNA follows: TGTGCCAGCAGCGGGAGCGGGGAGGAAGAGACCCAGTACTTC. Its translation: CASSGSGEEETQYF.

The chain uses TRBV6-5 and TRBJ2-7; 8 bases are a match to TRBD1. From germline, CDR1 is MNHEY and CDR2 SVGAGI. This CDR3 is built from 13 residues. V trimming: 6 bases; J trimming: 4 bases; junction bases outside the gene matches: 5. CDR3 region: CASRDRDLYEQYF. The DNA for the CDR3 is TGTGCCAGCAGGGACAGGGACCTTTACGAGCAGTACTTC.

With respect to this clone: The junction departs from germline at one end; a sequencing error may be responsible. V is TRBV7-9 and J is TRBJ1-5; TRBD1 might be the D (6 bases). The germline V gene has CDR1 SEHNR and CDR2 FQNEAQ (reference sequence). This CDR3 spans 17 amino acids. The CDR3 DNA reads as TGTTCCAGCAGCTTAGGTTGGGGGGGCGAGGGCAATCAGCCCCAGCATTTT. It is translated as CSSSLGWGGEGNQPQHF. Supplemented by reference TRBV7-9 and TRBJ1-5, the full variable domain reads DTGVSQNPRHKITKRGQNVTFRCDPISEHNRLYWYRQTLGQGPEFLTYFQNEAQLEKSRLLSDRFSAERPKGSFSTLEIQRTEQGDSAMYLCSSSLGWGGEGNQPQHFGDGTRLSIL.

V is TRBV7-3 and J is TRBJ2-5, with TRBD2 matching over 13 bases. CDR1 is SGHTA, CDR2 FQGTGA, per germline. The CDR3 consists of 16 residues. With 5 bases clipped from V and 4 bases from J, the junction kept 7 bases outside the gene matches. The CDR3 spells CASSTELAGGRETQYF. In nucleotides, the CDR3 is TGTGCCAGCAGCACAGAACTAGCGGGAGGGAGAGAGACCCAGTACTTC.

The rearrangement joins TRBV7-2 to TRBJ2-3; D unresolved. Germline CDR1 SGHTA, CDR2 FQGNSA. Trimming took off 1 base at V and 4 bases at J, with 6 bases between the two ends. This CDR3 contains 13 residues. CDR3 nucleotides: TGTGCCAGCAGCTTAGTGAGGTCAGATACGCAGTATTTT. This gives the protein CASSLVRSDTQYF.

The V gene is TRBV7-8, the J gene TRBJ2-5, with a weak D call TRBD2 (6 bases). The end of the DNA aligns better with TRBJ2-7, so the J call may be wrong. Per the germline V gene, CDR1 is SGHVS and CDR2 is FQNEAQ. This CDR3 contains 14 residues. The CDR3 reads CASSPGERTYEQYF. The CDR3 DNA follows: TGTGCCAGCAGCCCGGGGGAAAGGACCTACGAGCAGTACTTC.